Following are 16 T cell receptor beta chains from one sample sequenced in a study of vaccination and CD4 T cells after COVID-19. Cultured CD4+ T-cell DNA underwent Oncomine TCR Beta short-read sequencing. TCRdb ran MiXCR on the PCR reads and lists one entry per CDR3 protein. The sample lists tens of thousands of distinct CDR3 sequences; roughly two fifths were seen once. Time point: late sampling 161 to 241 days after vaccination in a few convalescent patients. Treatment: roughly 11-day PBMC culture with coronavirus spike peptide pools or control peptides (ViraFEST assay). Their recognized antigens are unknown. Sequences were derived from CD4+ T cells from blood, cultured in vitro, sampled about 7 months after SARS-CoV-2 vaccination. The receptors originated from a human donor who had recovered from COVID-19.

Only a few counts were recorded for this clonotype. V and J are TRBV24-1 and TRBJ1-1; D is perhaps TRBD1 (6 bases). Trimming stripped 3 bases from V and 11 bases from J, with 12 bases between. The CDR3 covers 12 residues. The germline V gene encodes CDR1 KGHDR and CDR2 SFDVKD. CDR3 sequence (DNA): TGTGCCACCAGTGATGCCACAGGGAAGGCTTTCTTT. Its protein is CATSDATGKAFF.

This clonotype appeared many times. V is TRBV6-1 and J is TRBJ2-7, with unresolved D. Germline lookup yields CDR1 MNHNS and CDR2 SASEGT. The CDR3 is 11 residues long. V lost 6 bases and J 3 bases, leaving 6 bases between the germline ends. The CDR3 spells CASRTNYEQYF. The CDR3 DNA reads TGTGCCAGCAGGACAAACTACGAGCAGTACTTC.

A few counts support this clonotype. The chain recombines TRBV6-1 with TRBJ1-2; no clear D gene. Trimming removed 6 bases at V and 5 bases at J, with 13 bases between. This CDR3 is 13 amino acids long. Germline assignment: CDR1 MNHNS and CDR2 SASEGT. The CDR3 sequence is CASSLGPRYGYTF. The CDR3 nucleotides are TGTGCCAGCAGCCTCGGGCCCCGGTATGGCTACACCTTC.

The chain couples TRBV6-1 to TRBJ2-1, with TRBD2 matching over 9 bases. The trim removed 6 bases at V and 8 bases at J, leaving 11 bases unmatched. Germline lookup yields CDR1 MNHNS and CDR2 SASEGT. The CDR3 extends over 15 amino acids. The CDR3 reads CASRVTSGSGDEQFF. The CDR3 DNA reads as TGTGCCAGCAGAGTTACTAGCGGGTCCGGCGATGAGCAGTTCTTC.

This clonotype was seen a few times. The J gene is TRBJ1-6, the V gene TRBV2; weak D call: TRBD1 (5 bases). V was shortened by 6 bases and J by 9 bases, with 18 bases between the two germline ends. The CDR3 runs to 15 residues. CDR1 is SNHLY, CDR2 FYNNEI, per germline. As DNA, the CDR3 is TGTGCCAGCAGCAGTTATCCAGTTGGGGGTTCACCCCTCCACTTT. Translation gives CASSSYPVGGSPLHF.

The chain recombines TRBV20-1 with TRBJ2-7; D is undetermined. Germline assignment: CDR1 DFQATT and CDR2 SNEGSKA (reference sequence). V was pared by 1 base and J by 0 bases, with 16 bases between. This CDR3 region has 16 residues. This chain's CDR3 is CSARGQVPFSSYEQYF. The CDR3 DNA reads as TGCAGTGCTAGAGGCCAGGTCCCATTCTCCTCCTACGAGCAGTACTTC.

The genes are TRBV20-1 and TRBJ2-7; possible D gene TRBD1, 5 bases. The V end lost 6 bases, the J end lost 2 bases, and 17 bases lay between the germline ends. The CDR3 runs 14 residues. Germline V gene data show CDR1 as DFQATT and CDR2 as SNEGSKA (reference sequence). This chain's CDR3 is CSADHPDSPYEQYF. The DNA of the CDR3 is TGCAGTGCCGACCATCCAGACAGCCCCTACGAGCAGTACTTC.

This rearrangement joins TRBV4-2 to TRBJ2-4; 12 nucleotides line up with TRBD2. Germline V lookup: CDR1 LGHNA, CDR2 YNFKEQ. The trim removed 0 bases at V and 7 bases at J, leaving 1 base unmatched. The CDR3 sequence is 15 residues long. The CDR3 DNA follows: TGTGCCAGCAGCCAAGATGGACTAGCGGGGAACATTCAGTACTTC. Protein sequence: CASSQDGLAGNIQYF.

V and J are TRBV19 and TRBJ1-5, with a tentative D call TRBD1 (5 bases). In germline, CDR1 is LNHDA, CDR2 SQIVND (reference sequence). Trimming left V 3 bases short and J 2 bases short, with 14 bases between. This CDR3 region has 16 residues. The CDR3 DNA sequence: TGTGCCAGTAGTATTAGGGGCCGGGGGGGCAATCAGCCCCAGCATTTT. Encoded protein: CASSIRGRGGNQPQHF.

This clonotype was recorded a few times. The chain employs TRBV7-2 and TRBJ1-2; 10 bases fit TRBD1. In germline, CDR1 is SGHTA, CDR2 FQGNSA. The CDR3 consists of 15 residues. V lost 3 bases, J lost 8 bases, and 9 bases stayed unmatched. CDR3 protein: CASSFLGQGGSGYTF. CDR3 DNA: TGTGCCAGCAGCTTTTTAGGACAGGGGGGAAGCGGCTACACCTTC.

The V and J genes are TRBV7-3 and TRBJ2-1; TRBD2 matches 10 bases. Germline CDR1 SGHTA, CDR2 FQGTGA. The CDR3 extends over 15 amino acids. The J segment lost 1 base and the V segment lost 5 bases, leaving 2 bases of the junction unmatched. The DNA of the CDR3 is TGTGCCAGCAGCCAACTAGCGGGATCCTACAATGAGCAGTTCTTC. It is translated as CASSQLAGSYNEQFF.

This clonotype was observed a handful of times. This chain links TRBV20-1 with TRBJ2-5; 10 bases map to TRBD2. Germline CDR1 reads DFQATT; CDR2 reads SNEGSKA (reference sequence). V trimming: 3 bases; J trimming: 1 base; junction bases outside the gene matches: 2. The CDR3 consists of 14 residues. The CDR3 loop reads CSARGLAIQETQYF. CDR3 coding DNA: TGCAGTGCTAGGGGACTAGCGATCCAAGAGACCCAGTACTTC.

This clonotype was picked up a small number of times. The chain recombines TRBV27 with TRBJ2-5; a weak D match, TRBD2 (7 bases). This CDR3 spans 16 amino acids. CDR1 is MNHEY, CDR2 SMNVEV, per germline (reference sequence). Trimming left V 2 bases short and J 2 bases short, with 15 bases between. CDR3 sequence (DNA): TGTGCCAGCAGTTTAAGGTGGGGGGGCCTTCAAGAGACCCAGTACTTC. Amino acid sequence: CASSLRWGGLQETQYF.

This clonotype occurred a few times. The J gene is TRBJ2-3, the V gene TRBV29-1; unclear D gene. Per germline, CDR1 SQVTM and CDR2 ANQGSEA. Trimming took 4 bases from V and 1 from J, leaving 6 bases between them. The CDR3 runs 12 residues. In nucleotides, the CDR3 is TGCAGCGTTGTTAAGGGCACAGATACGCAGTATTTT. Protein: CSVVKGTDTQYF.

The gene calls are TRBV6-1 and TRBJ2-7, with a possible D match to TRBD1 (6 bases). V shed 2 bases and J shed 3 bases, with 20 bases lying between them. CDR3 length: 17 residues. Germline V CDR1 and CDR2: MNHNS, SASEGT. In DNA form, the CDR3 reads TGTGCCAGCAGTGAATATATTGGCAGGGGCGAATTCTACGAGCAGTACTTC. This gives the protein CASSEYIGRGEFYEQYF.

This sequence joins TRBV7-9 and TRBJ2-3; 10 bases map to TRBD1. The germline V gene encodes CDR1 SEHNR and CDR2 FQNEAQ (reference sequence). There are 14 residues in the CDR3. Germline trimming cut 4 bases from V and 5 bases from J; bases unmatched to any gene: 3. Here the CDR3 reads CASSSRTGGDTQYF. The CDR3 DNA follows: TGTGCCAGCAGCTCCCGGACAGGGGGAGATACGCAGTATTTT.